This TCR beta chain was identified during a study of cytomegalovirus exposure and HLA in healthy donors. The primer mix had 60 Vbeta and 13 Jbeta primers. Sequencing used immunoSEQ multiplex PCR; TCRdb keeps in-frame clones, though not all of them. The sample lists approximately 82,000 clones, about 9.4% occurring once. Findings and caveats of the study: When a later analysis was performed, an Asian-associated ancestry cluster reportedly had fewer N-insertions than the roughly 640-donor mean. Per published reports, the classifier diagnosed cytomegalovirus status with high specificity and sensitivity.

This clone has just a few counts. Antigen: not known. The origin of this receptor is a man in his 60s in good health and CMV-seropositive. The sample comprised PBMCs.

In nucleotides, the CDR3 is TGTGCCAGCAGCTGGGGAGGGCGAGACCAAGAGACCCAGTACTTC. This codes for CASSWGGRDQETQYF. The V gene is TRBV7-6, the J gene TRBJ2-5; 7 bases align to TRBD2. This CDR3 is built from 15 residues. V dropped 4 bases and J dropped 0; count of bases not matched to a gene: 5. The germline CDR1 and CDR2 sequences are SGHVS and FNYEAQ.